The present T cell receptor beta chain was sequenced within a study of vaccination and CD4 T cells after COVID-19. Across the whole study: Control cultures received a CEFX pool, an HIV-1 Nef pool, or no peptide. Findings and caveats of the study: Researchers report that 304 of 307 vaccine-specific clones in convalescent patients proved spike mono-reactive.

The time point here: late sampling 161 to 241 days after vaccination in a few convalescent patients. Treatment specified: roughly ten-day PBMC culture with coronavirus spike peptide pools or control peptides (ViraFEST assay). With peptide pools, ViraFEST first expanded antigen-specific T cells and afterwards sequenced their TCRs. As to this clonotype: Its antigen is not identified.

At the Johns Hopkins FTIC core, DNA taken from cultured CD4+ T cells was sequenced by way of the Oncomine TCR Beta short-read assay. Using its own MiXCR run on the PCR reads, TCRdb lists one record per CDR3 protein. The sample carries approximately 22,000 distinct CDR3 sequences, around two fifths recorded once. V lost 6 bases, J lost 3 bases, and 7 bases stayed unmatched. CDR3 size: 15 residues. Germline CDR1 is LGHNA and CDR2 is YNFKEQ. The chain is built from TRBV4-2 and TRBJ2-1; TRBD2 matches 8 bases. Material: CD4+ T cells from blood, cultured in vitro, obtained about 7 months after SARS-CoV-2 vaccination. This clonotype was sampled from a human donor who had recovered from COVID-19. CDR3 in amino acids: CASRPGTSSYNEQFF. In DNA form, the CDR3 reads TGTGCCAGCAGGCCCGGGACTAGTAGCTACAATGAGCAGTTCTTC.